This T cell receptor beta chain originates from a study of cytomegalovirus exposure and HLA in healthy donors (dated by TCRdb to the late 2010s). Background on the whole study: An earlier analysis of some 600 of the donors reported 276 Gb of sequence data and approximately 120 million unique TCR beta sequences obtained from some 170 million T cells. Genome-wide SNP genotypes for about 60% of the roughly 670 donors were used in a later genetic analysis, which treated that subset as a discovery cohort. An early release covering some 640 HLA-typed donors comprised approximately 290 gigabases of sequencing data and 85 million to 100 million unique TCR sequences. Both class I and class II loci were covered by HLA typing, at four-digit resolution. To predict cytomegalovirus infection status, the study combined high-throughput TCR immunosequencing, statistical association of individual TCRs with disease status, and machine learning. On average, roughly 250,000 unique TCR beta nucleotide sequences were sequenced per donor among a few hundred genotyped donors of the cohort, with around 19% of those sequences being non-productive. Typing coverage varied by locus: roughly 620-630 donors for A, B, C, DRB1 and DQB1; roughly 510 for DQA1; 606 for DPA1; 450 to 480 for DPB1. In an earlier analysis of 587 of the donors, high-throughput TCR beta sequencing was used to judge whether each TCR beta V gene segment behaved as functional or pseudogenic. Along with the roughly 670-subject first cohort, a separate validation cohort of 120 different subjects was used. Roughly 5 DR-DQ haplotypes were handled as single units for association and clustering because linkage in the cohort was strong. Donor age, sex, ethnicity and CMV serostatus were collected together with the repertoire data. The study used immunosequencing to profile the T cell repertoires of about 670 subjects and linked those repertoires to cytomegalovirus serostatus. In a later analysis, previously published TCR beta repertoires from 600 to 850 donors were re-analyzed and high-resolution HLA genotyping was added so that TCR occurrence patterns could be studied. Every repertoire in the discovery cohort had been generated on one and the same sequencing platform. Among the roughly 400 genotyped donors, 81% belonged to the genetic ancestry cluster associated with self-reported Caucasian donors. The later analysis used no new phenotypic data to find candidate immune exposures, relying instead on TCR beta sequences and their occurrence across donors. The study aimed to test whether cataloging public T cell receptors could reveal signatures of past pathogen exposure. Summary of the overall study and its limitations: Across donors, most TCR sequences were observed very rarely, whereas some public TCRs were present in many individuals. According to a later analysis, parvovirus B19, influenza, CMV and Epstein-Barr virus appeared linked to several top co-occurrence clusters. Immune exposure information for the cohort was limited to CMV serostatus. V-gene and J-gene trimming of TCR beta chains was associated with a missense DCLRE1C variant in a later genetic analysis, and the association was replicated in an independent cohort. In the study, about 150 TCR beta chains were listed as associated with cytomegalovirus. When HLA alleles, especially DR and DQ, strongly co-occurred, attributing TCR associations to individual alleles was difficult. The classifier was reported to diagnose cytomegalovirus status with high specificity and sensitivity in both the original cohort and the validation cohort. Because HLA typing was unavailable for some donors at each locus, only the typed subset was used in association tests. Around 16 rarely observed V segments, including chromosome 9 orphons, were excluded from the earlier analysis of approximately 500 of the donors because counts were too low. A further reported finding was that TCR beta sequences accurately predicted the HLA-A and HLA-B alleles for most subjects in the first cohort. Roughly uniform sequencing depth across donors was assumed in presence/absence analyses, although this assumption may not hold. The cohort was sequenced for TCR beta chains only, and without alpha or paired-chain data the features that could be detected were limited. The authors suggested that the approach could potentially be generalized to other disease states and immunological phenotypes. In a later analysis, TCR association rates were found to vary across HLA loci, with the most associated TCRs seen for DRB1 alleles and the fewest for HLA-C alleles. A later genetic analysis reported fewer N-insertions in productive TCRs among donors in an Asian-associated ancestry cluster than the roughly 670-donor mean. Linkage disequilibrium might explain the correlated functional status among segregating V segments, but an unknown experimental factor could not be excluded. In an earlier analysis of about 600 of the donors, most TCR beta V segments appeared in productive rearrangements about 90% or about 30% of the time, broadly matching IMGT annotations. In a later analysis, HLA-associated TCR beta chains were found to be more clonally expanded and to have lower generation probabilities than equally common non-associated chains. Specific HLA alleles were associated with 15,000 to 20,000 TCR beta sequences at a false discovery rate of 0.05 in a later analysis. A later analysis found that most CMV-associated TCR beta chains appeared HLA-restricted, with HLA associations seemingly driven largely by CMV exposure. A cluster of highly shared sequence variants was judged likely to be a technical artifact of the sequencing pipeline. In vitro tests confirmed that a few of the cytomegalovirus-associated TCR beta chains recognize cytomegalovirus antigens.

In total, more than 500 healthy bone marrow donors made up the cohort. At the time of sampling, every cohort member was nominally healthy, though immune exposures that went unrecorded were likely present. The donor tested CMV seronegative, placing the donor among the 350 to 400 seronegative members of the cohort. Every donor gave a peripheral blood sample, and the peripheral blood mononuclear cells from that sample were used for TCR beta sequencing. Genomic DNA extraction from the blood cell samples was performed with the Qiagen DNeasy Blood Extraction Kit. To prepare the library, the immunoSEQ multiplex PCR assay was applied. For the multiplex PCR, a mixture combining 60 forward primers for TCR Vbeta segments and 13 reverse primers for TCR Jbeta segments was used. The CDR3 region of rearranged TCR beta genes was amplified from genomic DNA by a multiplex PCR assay. On the Illumina HiSeq System, the amplified TCR beta libraries were sequenced as 87-base-pair reads. Regarding the original processing steps: Across the 640 or so repertoires, a later analysis counted approximately 83 million unique TCR beta chains, 9.5 million to 12 million of which were shared by at least two donors. To remove PCR and sequencing errors, raw reads were error-corrected and collapsed into unique sequences using a nearest-neighbor algorithm that merged closely related sequences. To assign V, D and J gene segments, CDR3 sequences were aligned to IMGT reference sequences. For a sequence to be retained, at least a six-nucleotide match to both a V gene segment and a J gene segment was required. Rearrangements were classified as productive when the CDR3 lacked stop codons and remained in frame with V and J, and all other rearrangements were classified as non-productive. Following IMGT convention, CDR3 was defined as the stretch from the second conserved V-encoded cysteine up to the conserved J-encoded phenylalanine. Sequences without an unambiguous match to a single V gene segment were excluded from the earlier analysis of 450 to 650 of the donors. An earlier analysis of some 500 of the donors classified V segments as functional when productive rearrangements were above 56.7% and as segregating when the standard deviation between donors was above 5%. To diagnose cytomegalovirus status from the catalog of TCR beta chain sequences, a statistical classification framework was built. In a later analysis, V and J genes were assigned by comparing TCR nucleotide sequences against IMGT/GENE-DB human TR gene sequences. In a later analysis, CDR3 sequences and most-parsimonious VDJ recombination scenarios were assigned using the TCRdist pipeline. In a later analysis, each TCR beta chain was defined by its CDR3 amino acid sequence together with its V-gene family, and reads without a unique V-gene family were excluded. A later analysis removed 592 highly shared, low-generation-probability nucleotide sequences to deal with suspected cross-contamination and a sequencing artifact. For each public chain, a later analysis derived a clonal expansion index from normalized ranks of inferred template counts within each repertoire. In a later analysis, generation probabilities were computed with a VDJ recombination model fitted to out-of-frame rearrangements, and the resulting probabilities were checked against IGoR. In a later analysis, TCR-TCR, TCR-HLA and TCR-CMV co-occurrence was scored with hypergeometric tests, and a repertoire-size bias correction was applied to TCR pairs. False discovery rates were estimated in a later analysis by permuting HLA or CMV assignments 20 times. In a later analysis, co-occurring TCRs were grouped using DBSCAN, and TCRdist sequence similarity was added for clustering within HLA-allele-positive subsets. For co-occurrence clustering, repertoires with fewer than 30,000 or more than 120,000 public chains were excluded, along with five repertoires with anomalous nucleotide sharing. TCRdb retrieved this table from immuneACCESS and kept in-frame rearrangements only. Not all clones are present; in checked studies, unresolved V genes account for under half, and no reason is known for the remainder. Clonal size and the V and J genes are those of that table, whereas D and trimming came from the DNA. The sample profile shows some 130,000 clones; 80% of them were found once. The ten biggest clones cover under 3.5% of the sample.

With respect to this clone: Its specific antigen is unknown. No much larger clone is present one base from it, and per-base qualities are unavailable.

The sequence came from a male donor in good health and CMV-seronegative. Sequencing input: PBMCs.

The CDR3 in this case is CASSLWVAGDYNEQFF. The sequenced DNA is TGCGCCAGCAGCTTGTGGGTAGCGGGGGATTACAATGAGCAGTTCTTC. The chain was built from TRBV5-1 and TRBJ2-1, and 9 junction bases match TRBD2. The germline V end is reduced by 1 base and the J end by 4 bases; junction bases left unmatched: 6. The germline V gene encodes CDR1 SGHRS and CDR2 YFSETQ. From its cysteine to its phenylalanine, the CDR3 spans 16 amino acids. The read is trimmed to its CDR3 DNA, 48 bases read in frame from base 1.